This entry lists 10 T cell receptor beta chains sequenced from one sample in a study of Ad26.COV2.S vaccination and SARS-CoV-2 variants. Specified treatment: some 20 received Ad26.COV2.S at low or high dose, single or two shots; roughly five received placebo; per-sample allocation not given. Sampling took place 63 days after the first vaccine or placebo injection. Sequencing used immunoSEQ multiplex PCR; TCRdb keeps in-frame clones, though not all of them. Here the sample spans roughly 390,000 clones, about 85% being singletons. The material was peripheral blood, obtained in a trial of Ad26.COV2.S vaccine versus placebo. The origin of the receptors is a person between 18 and 65 years old who received the Ad26.COV2.S COVID-19 vaccine or a placebo.

The chain couples TRBV5-5 to TRBJ1-3, with TRBD1 as a possible D gene (5 bases). The CDR3 consists of 17 residues. The V end was cut by 0 bases, the J end by 0 bases, with 13 bases between. Per the germline V gene, CDR1 is SGHKS and CDR2 is YYEKEE (reference sequence). The CDR3 reads CASSLAGGTLSGNTIYF. In DNA form, the CDR3 reads TGTGCCAGCAGCTTGGCGGGTGGGACTCTCTCTGGAAACACCATATATTTT.

J is TRBJ1-5 and V is TRBV6-2 or TRBV6-3; D not resolved. This CDR3 has 14 amino acids. Looked up from germline, CDR1 is MNHEY and CDR2 is SVGEGT. The V gene lost 2 bases and the J gene lost 6 bases, with 11 bases spanning the gap. This CDR3 reads CASSYRTAGQPQHF. In nucleotides, the CDR3 is TGTGCCAGCAGTTACAGGACTGCAGGTCAGCCCCAGCATTTT.

V usage is TRBV13 and J usage is TRBJ2-3; 9 bases match TRBD2. The CDR3 totals 18 residues. Germline CDR1 reads PRHDT; CDR2 reads FYEKMQ (reference sequence). V lost 1 base, J lost 1 base, and 9 bases stayed unmatched. CDR3 amino acids: CASSLVFNERGGTDTQYF. DNA of the CDR3: TGTGCCAGCAGCTTAGTGTTCAACGAGCGGGGGGGCACAGATACGCAGTATTTT.

The chain combines TRBV29-1 with TRBJ2-1; a possible D gene is TRBD1 (5 bases). The CDR3 runs 13 residues. The V end was cut by 8 bases, the J end by 4 bases, with 15 bases between. CDR1 and CDR2 (germline): SQVTM, ANQGSEA. Written as DNA, the CDR3 is TGCAGCCGCAGCAGGGATTCTTACAATGAGCAGTTCTTC. The encoded protein is CSRSRDSYNEQFF.

The chain uses TRBV6-5 and TRBJ1-2, with TRBD1 as a possible D gene (5 bases). The ends were cut back, 4 bases at V and 8 bases at J, with 14 bases in the middle. Germline V gives CDR1 MNHEY, CDR2 SVGAGI. The CDR3 sequence is 13 residues long. CDR3 DNA sequence: TGTGCCAGCAGTTTCAGGGTAACAGGCGGCTACACCTTC. Residues: CASSFRVTGGYTF.

V is TRBV25-1 and J is TRBJ1-4; D call uncertain. This CDR3 comprises 14 residues. V dropped 3 bases and J dropped 0 bases, with 5 bases sitting between them. The germline V gene has CDR1 MGHDK and CDR2 SYGVNS. The CDR3 protein is CASSEQATNEKLFF. The CDR3 coding sequence is TGTGCCAGCAGTGAGCAGGCAACTAATGAAAAACTGTTTTTT.

V is TRBV20-1 and J is TRBJ1-1; a possible D gene is TRBD1 (5 bases). The CDR3 is made up of 15 amino acids. In germline, CDR1 is DFQATT, CDR2 SNEGSKA (reference sequence). Trimming took 3 bases from V and 1 from J, leaving 15 bases between them. CDR3 amino acids: CSASNPGRGNTEAFF. The DNA of the CDR3 is TGCAGTGCTAGTAATCCAGGGCGTGGGAACACTGAAGCTTTCTTT.

CDR3 region: CASSYGRSPLHF. CDR3 coding DNA: TGTGCCAGCAGCTATGGCCGGTCACCCCTCCACTTT. This rearrangement joins TRBV7-9 to TRBJ1-6; no firm D call. This CDR3 has 12 residues. The V gene's germline CDR1 is SEHNR and CDR2 FQNEAQ (reference sequence). Trimming stripped 4 bases from V and 10 bases from J, with 8 bases between.

The chain uses TRBV30 and TRBJ2-3; D is undetermined. Trimming cost V 0 bases and J 5 bases, with 12 bases left between them. The CDR3 is made up of 14 amino acids. CDR1 is GTSNPN, CDR2 SVGIG, per germline (reference sequence). The CDR3 sequence: CAWSVSGLRDTQYF. The CDR3 DNA follows: TGTGCCTGGAGTGTATCGGGCCTTCGAGATACGCAGTATTTT.

This chain uses TRBV15 with TRBJ2-3; either TRBD1 or TRBD2 may supply D (5 bases each). Germline V gene sequence: CDR1 LNHNV, CDR2 YYDKDF (reference sequence). V was shortened by 1 base and J by 0 bases, with 8 bases between the two germline ends. The CDR3 loop spans 15 amino acids. As DNA, the CDR3 is TGTGCCACCAGCAGAGTCAGGGACAGCACAGATACGCAGTATTTT. This sequence encodes CATSRVRDSTDTQYF.